The clone carrying this T cell receptor beta chain was observed at least ten times. Its antigen is not identified. V dropped 4 bases and J dropped 0 bases, with 9 bases sitting between them. CDR3 length equals 14 residues. The germline gives CDR1 MDHEN, CDR2 SYDVKM. This entry is derived from a study of T cell repertoires in cytomegalovirus infection. Study context: Public TCR beta signatures were indicative of both CMV infection and a matching HLA type. Regarding the study as a whole: Pooled public TCR beta family frequency picked out CMV carriers with the relevant HLA. What dominated the ex vivo response were HLA-C-restricted CMV-specific TCR beta clonotypes.

TCRdb recomputed calls from the reads with MiXCR, one row per CDR3 protein. This table has 200,000 to 300,000 distinct CDR3 sequences, approximately 7% appearing once. This receptor was identified in a human donor in good health (CMV status not recorded). Some clones in this sample may be carry-over from other donors' samples. Sequenced material: PBMCs. The chain is built from TRBV28 and TRBJ1-1; D gene uncertain. This CDR3 is CASSSQAMNTEAFF. The CDR3, as DNA: TGTGCCAGCAGTTCCCAAGCGATGAACACTGAAGCTTTCTTT.